This T cell receptor beta chain appears in the sequencing data of a study of blood T cell repertoires in COVID-19. The V end was cut by 2 bases, the J end by 0 bases, with 5 bases between. The CDR3 consists of 13 residues. The germline CDR1 and CDR2 sequences are SEHNR and FQNEAQ (reference sequence). The data were produced by immunoSEQ multiplex PCR, yet TCRdb's version contains in-frame clones alone and is incomplete. Among fewer than 200,000 clones listed, about nine tenths were seen once. The V call is TRBV7-9, the J call TRBJ2-7; D is unresolved. Source material: PBMCs or T cells enriched from blood (not recorded which). The sequence derives from a woman aged 18-29 years who had recovered from COVID-19. This CDR3 is CASSLTNSYEQYF. Here the CDR3 DNA reads TGTGCCAGCAGCTTAACTAACTCCTACGAGCAGTACTTC.